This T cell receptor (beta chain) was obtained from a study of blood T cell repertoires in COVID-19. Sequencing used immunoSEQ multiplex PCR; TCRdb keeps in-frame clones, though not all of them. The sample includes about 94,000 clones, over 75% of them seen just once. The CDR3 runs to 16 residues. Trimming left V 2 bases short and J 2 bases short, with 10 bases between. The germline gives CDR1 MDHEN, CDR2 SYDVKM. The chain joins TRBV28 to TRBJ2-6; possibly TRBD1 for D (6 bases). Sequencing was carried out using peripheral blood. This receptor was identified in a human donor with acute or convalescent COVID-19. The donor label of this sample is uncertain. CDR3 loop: CASSLQGKAGANVLTF. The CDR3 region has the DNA TGTGCCAGCAGTTTACAGGGGAAAGCTGGGGCCAACGTCCTGACTTTC.